This entry features one T cell receptor beta chain sequence. The data were obtained in a study of cytomegalovirus exposure and HLA in healthy donors. The wider study: As an earlier analysis found, around 170 million T cells yielded about 120 million unique TCR beta sequences.

This PCR relied on a set of 60 Vbeta primers and 13 Jbeta primers. Profiled with immunoSEQ multiplex PCR; TCRdb holds only in-frame clones, not every one. This table holds fewer than 60,000 clones. The CDR3 consists of 14 residues. Trimming left V 1 base short and J 5 bases short, with 8 bases between. CDR1 SGHTA and CDR2 FQGTGA come from the germline V gene. The TCR was taken from a woman in her thirties or forties in good health and CMV-seronegative. Sequenced material: PBMCs. The chain is built from TRBV7-3 and TRBJ2-2; no clear D. CDR3 sequence: CASSLRLSTGELFF. CDR3 in DNA: TGTGCCAGCAGCTTAAGGCTTTCTACCGGGGAGCTGTTTTTT.